This T cell receptor beta chain was identified in a study of STAT5B mutations in CD4+ large granular lymphocyte leukemia. Sequencing was performed with immunoSEQ multiplex PCR; in TCRdb, only in-frame clones are kept and a portion is missing. The repertoire holds about 34,000 clones, with approximately 88% as singletons. V was pared by 0 bases and J by 0 bases, with 6 bases between. The CDR3 covers 15 residues. Germline V gene sequence: CDR1 SGHRS, CDR2 YFSETQ. About this clone itself: Antigen: not known.

Overall study findings and caveats: 8/27 top patient clones versus 2/35 control clones were TRBV06-family. Main leukemic clonotypes were patient-specific, but roughly 25% appeared at low frequency elsewhere.

The TCR was taken from a human donor in good health. The sequenced sample was CD4+ T cells from blood buffy coats. This sequence joins TRBV5-1 and TRBJ1-4; D remains ambiguous. This CDR3 reads CASSLAPATNEKLFF. As DNA, the CDR3 is TGCGCCAGCAGCTTGGCACCGGCAACTAATGAAAAACTGTTTTTT.